This T cell receptor beta chain was retrieved from a study of blood T cell repertoires in COVID-19. The germline V gene encodes CDR1 SGHRS and CDR2 YFSETQ. Trimming pared 1 base from V and 3 bases from J, leaving 10 bases between. CDR3 length: 15 residues. Clones were sequenced by immunoSEQ multiplex PCR, and TCRdb holds only the in-frame ones, with some missing. The sample includes 130,000 to 150,000 clones, nearly 90% seen only once; the top ten take less than 2%. The specimen sequenced was peripheral blood. V gene TRBV5-1 combines with J gene TRBJ2-2; TRBD1 might be the D (5 bases). This TCR came from a man between 65 and 85 years old with acute or convalescent COVID-19. This chain's CDR3 is CASSLNTGHTGELFF. CDR3 DNA sequence: TGCGCCAGCAGCTTGAATACAGGACACACCGGGGAGCTGTTTTTT.